What follows are 5 T cell receptor beta chains derived from one specimen sequenced in a study of shared clonotypes between healthy human individuals. TCRdb's table, derived via immunoSEQ multiplex PCR, lists solely in-frame clones and lacks some. This repertoire shows approximately 2.3 million clones, 85% to 95% found once; its top ten account for around 0.4%. Sequencing was performed on naive CD4+ T cells from PBMCs. Subset specified: CD45RA+ positively selected. The receptors come from a man aged 18 to 35 in good health. Some clones in this sample may be carry-over from other donors' samples.

J is TRBJ2-7 and V is TRBV5-1; no reliable D call. With 7 bases removed from V and 3 bases from J, the gap between germline ends came to 11 bases. The V gene's germline CDR1 is SGHRS and CDR2 YFSETQ. The CDR3 runs to 12 residues. CDR3 sequence reads: CASGGSSYEQYF. The CDR3 nucleotides read TGCGCCAGCGGTGGCTCAAGCTACGAGCAGTACTTC.

The genes are TRBV5-6 and TRBJ2-1; 12 nucleotides match TRBD2. The CDR3 is made up of 14 amino acids. V was clipped by 4 bases and J by 7 bases; unmatched bases: 3. Germline-derived CDR1 and CDR2 are SGHDT and YYEEEE. CDR3 region: CASSGTSGLNEQFF. The DNA of the CDR3 is TGTGCCAGCAGCGGGACTAGCGGGTTAAATGAGCAGTTCTTC.

The rearrangement joins TRBV28 to TRBJ1-1; 8 bases are shared with TRBD1. V shed 6 bases, J shed 6 bases, and the junction held 15 bases outside the gene matches. Germline V gene data show CDR1 as MDHEN and CDR2 as SYDVKM. The CDR3 loop spans 16 amino acids. This CDR3 reads CASSDRGRDGGAEAFF. DNA of the CDR3: TGTGCCAGCAGCGACAGGGGCCGCGACGGGGGGGCTGAAGCTTTCTTT.

The chain combines TRBV4-3 with TRBJ2-2; TRBD1 matches at 7 bases. After removal of 4 bases from V and 5 bases from J, the junction contained 10 bases not matched to a gene. From germline, CDR1 is LGHNA and CDR2 YSLEER. The CDR3 totals 16 residues. CDR3: CASSRAHRGGTGELFF. The CDR3 coding sequence is TGCGCCAGCAGCCGTGCACACAGGGGCGGGACCGGGGAGCTGTTTTTT.

This chain links TRBV29-1 with TRBJ2-1; 7 bases are shared with TRBD2. Germline CDR1 is SQVTM and CDR2 is ANQGSEA. This CDR3 is built from 15 residues. J lost 9 bases, V lost 4 bases, and 15 bases had no gene match. CDR3 sequence: CSVGARTSPPGEQFF. CDR3 DNA: TGCAGCGTTGGGGCCCGGACTAGTCCCCCCGGTGAGCAGTTCTTC.